This is a list of T cell receptor beta chains from one sample in a study of T cells in pancreatic ductal adenocarcinoma. Assay used: immunoSEQ multiplex PCR; TCRdb lists only in-frame clones, some missing. Among more than 85,000 clones listed, around 96% were seen once. The sequencing input was PBMCs. Receptor source: a human donor with pancreatic ductal adenocarcinoma. The CDR3 runs from the conserved cysteine through the conserved F or W. The D gene is left open where the match is weak. A row's size may be missing; if present it is once, few, many or a size class.

clone size,D gene,V gene,J gene,CDR3 DNA,CDR3 protein
once,.,TRBV5-5,TRBJ1-5,TGTGCCAGCAGCTTGATGGGGGGGGATCAGCCCCAGCATTTT,CASSLMGGDQPQHF
.,.,TRBV13,TRBJ2-6,TGTGCCAGCAGCTCGGGGAATGACGGCTACTTGCTCGGGGCCAACGTCCTGACTTTC,CASSSGNDGYLLGANVLTF
.,TRBD1,TRBV6-5,TRBJ2-2,TGTGCCAGCAGACCAGGACAGGGGGCGACCGGGGAGCTGTTTTTT,CASRPGQGATGELFF
.,.,TRBV11-3,TRBJ2-2,TGTGCCAGCAGCGAACAAGACACCGGGGAGCTGTTTTTT,CASSEQDTGELFF
.,.,TRBV18,TRBJ2-5,TGTGCCACGGGGTCCCTCCAAGAGACCCAGTACTTC,CATGSLQETQYF
.,TRBD1,TRBV27,TRBJ2-7,TGTGCCAGCAGTTTGGGTGGGACAGGGAGCTCCTACGAGCAGTACTTC,CASSLGGTGSSYEQYF
.,TRBD2,TRBV6-5,TRBJ2-2,TGTGCCAGCATGGTCGGACTAGTAGGGACCGGGGAGCTGTTTTTT,CASMVGLVGTGELFF
.,.,TRBV11-2,TRBJ2-5,TGTGCCAGCAGCGCGACTAGGGAGACCCAGTACTTC,CASSATRETQYF
.,.,TRBV7-3,TRBJ2-7,TGTGCCAGCAGCCCAGGACATTCCTACGAGCAGTACTTC,CASSPGHSYEQYF
.,TRBD2,TRBV7-8,TRBJ2-1,TGTGCCAGCAGCCGGGGACTAGGTGGCAATGAGCAGTTCTTC,CASSRGLGGNEQFF
.,.,TRBV7-9,TRBJ2-3,TGTGCCAGCAGCTCCGGAGGGACTCCAGCTTTCGCAGATACGCAGTATTTT,CASSSGGTPAFADTQYF
.,TRBD1,TRBV5-1,TRBJ2-7,TGCGCCAGCTCTGGGGACAGGGTTCTAGGAGAGCAGTACTTC,CASSGDRVLGEQYF
.,TRBD1,TRBV28,TRBJ2-7,TGTGCCAGCAGGGACCCGGGACAGGGGTACGAGCAGTACTTC,CASRDPGQGYEQYF
.,.,TRBV6-1,TRBJ2-4,TGTGCCAGCAGTGCAGGCTACATTCAGTACTTC,CASSAGYIQYF
.,.,TRBV5-8,TRBJ2-1,TGTGCCAGCAGCGCCTTCTTGGCCAGGGATGAGCAGTTCTTC,CASSAFLARDEQFF
.,.,TRBV10-3,TRBJ2-1,TGTGCCATCAGTGAGGAGGGGGCCTACAATGAGCAGTTCTTC,CAISEEGAYNEQFF
.,.,TRBV6-1,TRBJ1-6,TGTGCCAGCAGTGAAGGGACAGCGCCGGGGAATTCACCCCTCCACTTT,CASSEGTAPGNSPLHF
.,.,TRBV5-1,TRBJ2-2,TGCGCCAGCAACTTTCAAACGAACACCGGGGAGCTGTTTTTT,CASNFQTNTGELFF
.,.,TRBV5-1,TRBJ2-1,TGCGCCAGCAGCTTGGCCGGACAGTCGAACAATGAGCAGTTCTTC,CASSLAGQSNNEQFF
.,TRBD1,TRBV5-1,TRBJ2-4,TGCGCCAGCCGGGCTTCCGGGACAGGGAGAAACATTCAGTACTTC,CASRASGTGRNIQYF
once,.,TRBV23-1,TRBJ1-5,TGCGCCAGCAGTCAAATGTGGGGGCGCGGGTTTCAGCCCCAGCATTTT,CASSQMWGRGFQPQHF
.,TRBD1,TRBV11-2,TRBJ2-7,TGTGCCAGCAGCTGGGACAGGGGGCGAGGGGAGCAGTACTTC,CASSWDRGRGEQYF
.,TRBD2,TRBV9,TRBJ2-3,TGTGCCAGCAGCACCCGACTAGCGGCCAACACAGATACGCAGTATTTT,CASSTRLAANTDTQYF
.,.,TRBV7-2,TRBJ1-5,TGTGCCAGCAGCTTAAGGGGCCAGGGTCAGCCCCAGCATTTT,CASSLRGQGQPQHF
once,.,TRBV28,TRBJ1-3,TGTGCCAGCAGTCTTACAGGGACTGGAAACACCATATATTTT,CASSLTGTGNTIYF
.,.,TRBV29-1,TRBJ2-3,TGCAGCGTTGTCGGGGGAGATACGCAGTATTTT,CSVVGGDTQYF
once,.,TRBV15,TRBJ2-5,TGTGCCATCAGCAGGCCCCCGGGACAACCTCAAGAGACCCAGTACTTC,CAISRPPGQPQETQYF
once,.,TRBV4-1,TRBJ2-1,TGCGCCAGCAGCCAAGGTTGGGCGTCTCACAATGAGCAGTTCTTC,CASSQGWASHNEQFF
.,.,TRBV6-7,TRBJ2-3,TGTGCCAGCAGTTACCAGACAGAGTCCACAGATACGCAGTATTTT,CASSYQTESTDTQYF
.,.,TRBV30,TRBJ1-2,TGTGCCTGGAGTGATATGACAGGCAATGATGACACCTTC,CAWSDMTGNDDTF
.,.,TRBV5-1,TRBJ2-1,TGCGCCAGCAGCGCGGGTGTGAATGAGCAGTTCTTC,CASSAGVNEQFF
.,TRBD2,TRBV18,TRBJ2-7,TGTGCCAGCTCACCAATGGGGGAGGGCGAGCAGTACTTC,CASSPMGEGEQYF
.,TRBD1,TRBV29-1,TRBJ2-7,TGCAGCGGTTCACGGACAGGGGATGGCGAGCAGTACTTC,CSGSRTGDGEQYF
.,TRBD1,TRBV10-1,TRBJ2-7,TGCGCCAGCAGTCGACAGGGGACGGACGAGCAGTACTTC,CASSRQGTDEQYF
.,TRBD1,TRBV6-5,TRBJ2-3,TGTGCCAGCAGACCCTCAGGGGGCCAAAGTAATACGCAGTATTTT,CASRPSGGQSNTQYF
.,.,TRBV5-6,TRBJ1-5,TGTGCCAGCAGCTACCGGGGGGGGTATAGCAATCAGCCCCAGCATTTT,CASSYRGGYSNQPQHF
.,.,TRBV28,TRBJ2-7,TGTGCCAGCGGGAGGATCTACGAGCAGTACTTC,CASGRIYEQYF
.,TRBD1,TRBV7-8,TRBJ2-2,TGTGCCAGCAGCCAAGGGACAGGTCCCACCGGGGAGCTGTTTTTT,CASSQGTGPTGELFF
.,.,TRBV28,TRBJ1-1,TGTGCCAGCAGAACAGGTTCCACTGAAGCTTTCTTT,CASRTGSTEAFF
.,.,TRBV28,TRBJ2-7,TGTGCCAGCAGTTTGGGGACATATGCCCTCTACTTC,CASSLGTYALYF
.,TRBD1,TRBV6-6,TRBJ2-3,TGTGCCAGCAGTTACCAGTCGGACAGGGCTACGCAGTATTTT,CASSYQSDRATQYF
.,.,TRBV6-1,TRBJ2-7,TGTGCCAGCAGTACCCTGAACGTAAATAGTTACGAGCAGTACTTC,CASSTLNVNSYEQYF
.,TRBD1,TRBV5-6,TRBJ1-2,TGTGCCAGCAGCTTGCACAGGGGGACCGGCTACACCTTC,CASSLHRGTGYTF
once,.,TRBV7-9,TRBJ1-2,TGTGCCAGCAGCCCGACAGGAGGAGGCGGCTACACCTTC,CASSPTGGGGYTF
once,TRBD2,TRBV9,TRBJ2-5,TGTGCCAGCAGTAAATCTAGCGGGGGGGGAGGGGAGACCCAGTACTTC,CASSKSSGGGGETQYF
.,.,TRBV10-1,TRBJ1-2,TGCGCCAGCAGTAGGCGCCCTGACAATAACTATGGCTACACCTTC,CASSRRPDNNYGYTF
.,.,TRBV11-2,TRBJ1-2,TGTGCCAGCAGCCATGGACAGCCATATGGCTACACCTTC,CASSHGQPYGYTF
.,.,TRBV5-1,TRBJ2-1,TGCGCCAGCAGCTTGGGGGAGTGGGCCAATGAGCAGTTCTTC,CASSLGEWANEQFF
.,.,TRBV5-1,TRBJ2-6,TGCGCCAGCAGCACCACCCTTGATCCGGGTATCTCTGGGGCCAACGTCCTGACTTTC,CASSTTLDPGISGANVLTF
.,.,TRBV7-8,TRBJ2-7,TGTGCCAGCAGCTTAGAGTTGGCGGCCCCTTCTTGGGAGCAGTACTTC,CASSLELAAPSWEQYF
.,TRBD2,TRBV5-8,TRBJ2-5,TGTGCCAGCAGCTCCAGGACTAGCTGGGTGGGGGAGACCCAGTACTTC,CASSSRTSWVGETQYF
.,.,TRBV5-1,TRBJ2-3,TGCGCCAGCAGCTCCCAGGGGAGCACAGATACGCAGTATTTT,CASSSQGSTDTQYF
.,.,TRBV9,TRBJ1-1,TGTGCCAGCAGCGTAGGACAGCCGAACACTGAAGCTTTCTTT,CASSVGQPNTEAFF